A single sample is the source of the 22 T cell receptor beta chains below, sequenced in a study of technical replicates of blood from a few donors. Some clones are missing from TCRdb's copy, which holds only in-frame ones; the method was immunoSEQ multiplex PCR. The table has 70,000 to 80,000 clones, about nine tenths seen once. Material: T cells isolated from PBMCs. All receptors come from a human donor in good health.

The rearrangement links TRBV21-1 to TRBJ1-1. TRBV21-1 is an annotated pseudogene. This CDR3 spans 13 amino acids. CDR3: CASSNPLNTEAFF. CDR3 nucleotides: TGTGCCAGCAGCAATCCGTTGAACACTGAAGCTTTCTTT.

The chain combines TRBV27 with TRBJ1-3; D ambiguous. Trimming removed 8 bases from V and 1 base from J, with 9 bases in between. The CDR3 sequence is 13 residues long. Germline-derived CDR1 and CDR2 are MNHEY and SMNVEV (reference sequence). In nucleotides, the CDR3 is TGTGCCAGCTCGAGGTTTTCTGGAAACACCATATATTTT. Encoded protein: CASSRFSGNTIYF.

CDR3 protein: CASSYGLATEQYF. Written as DNA, the CDR3 is TGTGCCAGCAGTTACGGTCTAGCAACCGAGCAGTACTTC. V usage is TRBV6-5 and J usage is TRBJ2-7; D might be TRBD2 (5 bases). Germline V lookup: CDR1 MNHEY, CDR2 SVGAGI. The V gene lost 2 bases and the J gene lost 6 bases, with 11 bases spanning the gap. CDR3 length: 13 residues.

The gene calls are TRBV4-1 and TRBJ2-7, with TRBD2 matching over 9 bases. In germline, CDR1 is MGHRA, CDR2 YSYEKL. The CDR3 runs 15 residues. J gave up 3 bases and V 4 bases, and 7 bases lay outside the gene matches. The CDR3 sequence is CASSRIAGAIYEQYF. CDR3 sequence (DNA): TGCGCCAGCAGCCGAATAGCGGGAGCGATCTACGAGCAGTACTTC.

The rearrangement joins TRBV27 to TRBJ2-1, with 14 bases that match TRBD2. This CDR3 has 15 amino acids. Germline-derived CDR1 and CDR2 are MNHEY and SMNVEV (reference sequence). V dropped 3 bases and J dropped 9; count of bases not matched to a gene: 4. CDR3 nucleotide sequence: TGTGCCAGCAGTTTGACTAGCGGGAGGGCTGGTGAGCAGTTCTTC. Translation: CASSLTSGRAGEQFF.

In this sample, this clone turned up once. The J gene is TRBJ2-6, the V gene TRBV6-5; a possible D gene is TRBD1 (5 bases). V gave up 6 bases and J gave up 12 bases, with 18 bases separating them. This CDR3 has 14 amino acids. Germline values: CDR1 MNHEY, CDR2 SVGAGI. The DNA for the CDR3 is TGTGCCAGCAGCCCTCAGGGCCCTACTGCCGTCCTGACTTTC. It specifies CASSPQGPTAVLTF.

V gene TRBV11-3 combines with J gene TRBJ2-7, with 7 bases aligning to TRBD1. Germline CDR1 reads SGHNT; CDR2 reads YENEEA. This CDR3 region has 14 residues. Trimming cost V 5 bases and J 2 bases; bases outside gene matches: 6. The CDR3 loop reads CASSQAGGPYEQYF. The CDR3 DNA follows: TGTGCCAGCAGCCAAGCAGGGGGTCCCTACGAGCAGTACTTC.

CDR3 sequence reads: CASNFMAGFYGYTF. The CDR3 DNA reads as TGTGCCAGTAACTTTATGGCAGGTTTCTATGGCTACACCTTC. The genes are TRBV19 and TRBJ1-2; the D is unclear. The CDR3 sequence is 14 residues long. V was shortened by 7 bases and J by 4 bases, with 16 bases between the two germline ends. Germline CDR1 is LNHDA and CDR2 is SQIVND (reference sequence). The full variable domain, in which reference TRBV19 and TRBJ1-2 provide the parts outside the CDR3, is DGGITQSPKYLFRKEGQNVTLSCEQNLNHDAMYWYRQDPGQGLRLIYYSQIVNDFQKGDIAEGYSVSREKKESFPLTVTSAQKNPTAFYLCASNFMAGFYGYTFGSGTRLTVV.

This chain links TRBV7-9 with TRBJ2-1; 10 bases are a match to TRBD1. After removal of 7 bases from V and 8 bases from J, the junction contained 11 bases not matched to a gene. The length of the CDR3 is 15 residues. The V gene's germline CDR1 is SEHNR and CDR2 FQNEAQ (reference sequence). CDR3 in amino acids: CASTPGTGEDDEQFF. The CDR3, as DNA: TGTGCCAGCACCCCCGGGACAGGGGAGGACGATGAGCAGTTCTTC.

This sequence joins TRBV27 and TRBJ1-5; 7 positions agree with TRBD1. The CDR3 spans 15 residues. Germline V gene data show CDR1 as MNHEY and CDR2 as SMNVEV (reference sequence). With V trimmed by 3 bases and J by 6 bases, 8 bases remained unmatched. The CDR3, as DNA: TGTGCCAGCAGTTTGTTCACAGGGGCGGGTCAGCCCCAGCATTTT. This encodes CASSLFTGAGQPQHF.

The chain carries TRBV14 and TRBJ1-5; possibly TRBD1 for D (5 bases). The CDR3 has 15 residues. Germline CDR1 and CDR2: SGHDN and FVKESK. V lost 4 bases and J 7 bases, leaving 17 bases between the germline ends. The CDR3: CASSPPGGFGQPQHF. CDR3 nucleotides: TGTGCCAGCAGCCCCCCTGGGGGGTTTGGCCAGCCCCAGCATTTT.

The chain combines TRBV4-2 with TRBJ1-3; D may be TRBD1 (6 bases). The CDR3 runs 16 residues. Germline-derived CDR1 and CDR2 are LGHNA and YNFKEQ. Trimming removed 1 base at V and 9 bases at J, with 19 bases between. In DNA form, the CDR3 reads TGTGCCAGCAGCCAAGTCTGGTCAGGGGAAAGTAGCACCATATATTTT. It yields the protein CASSQVWSGESSTIYF.

The V call is TRBV28, the J call TRBJ2-7, with 10 bases aligning to TRBD2. V dropped 2 bases and J dropped 0; count of bases not matched to a gene: 1. Germline CDR1 reads MDHEN; CDR2 reads SYDVKM. CDR3 length equals 15 residues. In nucleotides, the CDR3 is TGTGCCAGCAGTTTAGTAGCGGGAGGCTCCTACGAGCAGTACTTC. Its translation is CASSLVAGGSYEQYF.

The chain employs TRBV7-3 and TRBJ2-2; 7 bases agree with TRBD2. The junction had 4 bases not matched to a gene; V was cut back by 3 bases and J by 3 bases. The CDR3 loop spans 15 amino acids. CDR1 is SGHTA and CDR2 is FQGTGA in the germline V gene. In nucleotides, the CDR3 is TGTGCCAGCAGCTTTGCGGGAGATGACACCGGGGAGCTGTTTTTT. Translation gives CASSFAGDDTGELFF.

This chain connects TRBV2 to TRBJ2-1; 11 bases are shared with TRBD2. The CDR3 covers 15 residues. Unmatched junction bases numbered 6, after V lost 7 bases and J lost 4 bases. Germline V gene lookup returns CDR1 SNHLY and CDR2 FYNNEI. The CDR3 DNA sequence: TGTGCCAGCACCGTAGCGGGAGGGCTTTACAATGAGCAGTTCTTC. Protein product: CASTVAGGLYNEQFF.

This chain's CDR3 is CASSFGFFAGGTDTQYF. The CDR3 DNA sequence: TGTGCCAGCAGTTTCGGATTCTTCGCAGGGGGCACAGATACGCAGTATTTT. The chain is built from TRBV28 and TRBJ2-3, with TRBD1 as a possible D gene (6 bases). The CDR3 sequence is 17 residues long. The germline V gene has CDR1 MDHEN and CDR2 SYDVKM. The ends were cut back, 3 bases at V and 1 base at J, with 17 bases in the middle.

The chain couples TRBV2 to TRBJ1-2; possible D gene TRBD1, 5 bases. V was clipped by 4 bases and J by 8 bases, with 14 bases between them. Germline CDR1 and CDR2: SNHLY and FYNNEI. There are 13 residues in the CDR3. The CDR3 region has the DNA TGTGCCAGCAGTGCTCAAGGGGCTGGAGGCTACACCTTC. This codes for CASSAQGAGGYTF.

The gene calls are TRBV4-2 and TRBJ2-5; D is uncertain. CDR3 size: 13 residues. V lost 1 base to trimming and J lost 4 bases, with 7 bases between them. Germline V gene lookup returns CDR1 LGHNA and CDR2 YNFKEQ. The CDR3 DNA reads TGTGCCAGCAGCCAAGCCACGGTAGAGACCCAGTACTTC. As protein: CASSQATVETQYF.

This clone has just one count. This chain connects TRBV27 to TRBJ1-2; D perhaps matches TRBD1 (6 bases). Trimming pared 6 bases from V and 3 bases from J, leaving 14 bases between. The CDR3 totals 14 residues. Germline V gene data show CDR1 as MNHEY and CDR2 as SMNVEV (reference sequence). This chain's CDR3 is CASSPRGFDYGYTF. The CDR3 DNA reads as TGTGCCAGCAGCCCCAGGGGCTTCGACTATGGCTACACCTTC.

The V gene is TRBV28, the J gene TRBJ2-7; 11 positions match TRBD2. The CDR3 is made up of 16 amino acids. Trimming cost V 4 bases and J 7 bases; bases outside gene matches: 12. Germline values: CDR1 MDHEN, CDR2 SYDVKM. The CDR3 nucleotides are TGTGCCAGCAGTTCAATCGAGACTAGCGGGATGGGGGAGCAGTACTTC. It encodes CASSSIETSGMGEQYF. The whole variable domain, filled in from reference TRBV28 and TRBJ2-7, reads DVKVTQSSRYLVKRTGEKVFLECVQDMDHENMFWYRQDPGLGLRLIYFSYDVKMKEKGDIPEGYSVSREKKERFSLILESASTNQTSMYLCASSSIETSGMGEQYFGPGTRLTVT.

Only one count was recorded for this clone. V usage is TRBV9 and J usage is TRBJ2-1, with 9 bases fitting TRBD1. The CDR3 has 17 residues. Germline loops: CDR1 SGDLS, CDR2 YYNGEE. Trimming removed 2 bases from V and 3 bases from J; junction bases left unmatched: 9. The chain's CDR3 is CASSVEDRGFFYNEQFF. The CDR3 bases are TGTGCCAGCAGCGTCGAGGACAGGGGATTCTTCTACAATGAGCAGTTCTTC.

This clone was seen more than once but under ten times. The rearrangement uses TRBV5-6 and TRBJ1-1, with 8 positions matching TRBD1. This CDR3 has 18 residues. Per the germline V gene, CDR1 is SGHDT and CDR2 is YYEEEE. Losses at the gene ends were 5 bases for V and 0 bases for J; bases not matched to a gene: 15. This chain's CDR3 is CASRNSRSRGLMNTEAFF. As DNA, the CDR3 is TGTGCCAGCAGAAACTCGCGTTCCAGGGGGCTTATGAACACTGAAGCTTTCTTT.